The entry that follows covers one TCR beta chain sequence. Cohort assignment relied on participant-reported clinical history. For recovered donors of Cohort 3, there were two negative PCRs, clearance, or symptom resolution. This specimen belongs to a study of blood T cell repertoires in COVID-19. Overall study context: Sites in the United States, Italy and Spain provided acute and convalescent COVID-19 samples. T cells, B-cell-depleted T cells, or PBMCs provided the cDNA or gDNA that served as material.

This CDR3 spans 15 amino acids. Germline loops: CDR1 SGHVS, CDR2 FQNEAQ. J lost 4 bases, V lost 4 bases, and 3 bases had no gene match. The method was immunoSEQ multiplex PCR; TCRdb's version includes in-frame clones alone and lacks a portion of them. Among over 150,000 clones, around 84% were seen once, and the ten largest hold 7.3%. The sequencing input was PBMCs or T cells enriched from blood (not recorded which). The genes are TRBV7-8 and TRBJ2-5, with 13 bases that match TRBD2. The TCR was taken from a man between 45 and 60 years old who had recovered from COVID-19. This CDR3 reads CASSSGLAGVETQYF. The CDR3 DNA follows: TGTGCCAGCAGCTCAGGACTAGCGGGGGTAGAGACCCAGTACTTC.